The 6 T cell receptor beta chains listed next were all sequenced from one sample in a study of high-grade serous ovarian cancer treatment subgroups (dated by TCRdb to the early 2020s). Libraries were made using the immunoSEQ multiplex PCR assay. As stored in TCRdb, this immuneACCESS dataset retains in-frame rearrangements with V and J assigned. A fraction of the clones does not appear; measured against another copy, unresolved V genes explain less than half of the discrepancy, and the remainder lacks a known reason. This sample is represented by under 2,000 clones; under 80% of them were singletons. The biggest ten clones account for approximately 13% of the sample. The tumor samples were collected prior to definitive surgery or chemotherapy. The sequencing input was tumor tissue. The receptors shown here come from a human donor with high-grade serous ovarian cancer.

V and J are TRBV7-9 and TRBJ2-1, with TRBD2 identical over 8 bases. V was pared by 5 bases and J by 3 bases, with 6 bases of the junction left unmatched. Germline V gene sequence: CDR1 SEHNR, CDR2 FQNEAQ (reference sequence). The CDR3 has 15 amino acids. Here the CDR3 DNA reads TGTGCCAGCAGCACCGGGACTAGTGGCTACAATGAGCAGTTCTTC. This sequence encodes CASSTGTSGYNEQFF.

The chain combines TRBV6-1 with TRBJ1-1, with unresolved D. V lost 4 bases and J 5 bases, leaving 20 bases between the germline ends. The germline V gene encodes CDR1 MNHNS and CDR2 SASEGT. The CDR3 extends over 16 amino acids. The CDR3 protein is CASSVASMGYETEAFF. CDR3 nucleotides: TGTGCCAGCAGTGTGGCGTCAATGGGGTATGAGACTGAAGCTTTCTTT.

Only a few counts were recorded for this clone. This chain connects TRBV5-6 to TRBJ2-2; D gene unclear. Trimming took off 1 base at V and 4 bases at J, with 5 bases between the two ends. There are 13 residues in the CDR3. Looked up from germline, CDR1 is SGHDT and CDR2 is YYEEEE. CDR3 in amino acids: CASSLFSTGELFF. The CDR3 DNA sequence: TGTGCCAGCAGCTTGTTTAGCACCGGGGAGCTGTTTTTT.

The chain joins TRBV29-1 to TRBJ2-5; D is perhaps TRBD2 (6 bases). The DNA end lines up better with TRBJ2-7; the J call may be wrong. CDR1 SQVTM and CDR2 ANQGSEA come from the germline V gene. The CDR3 has 14 amino acids. For the CDR3, the DNA is TGCAGCGCAGGCGGGGTCGGGGGAGGCTACGAGCAGTACTTC. This translates into CSAGGVGGGYEQYF.

This clone appeared a few times. J is TRBJ1-1 and V is TRBV2, with a weak D call TRBD1 (5 bases). CDR3 length: 14 residues. Trimming shortened V by 6 bases and J by 4 bases, and 15 bases separated the two germline ends. In germline, CDR1 is SNHLY, CDR2 FYNNEI. The DNA of the CDR3 is TGTGCCAGCAGAGGGGACGGACTCGGCACTGAAGCTTTCTTT. Protein: CASRGDGLGTEAFF.

This clone was seen more than once but under ten times. V and J are TRBV6-1 and TRBJ1-3; D may be TRBD1 (6 bases). The CDR3 sequence is 16 residues long. CDR1 is MNHNS and CDR2 is SASEGT in the germline V gene. Trimming left V 4 bases short and J 4 bases short, with 17 bases between. The CDR3 is CASSGQTGRTGNTIYF. In nucleotides, the CDR3 is TGTGCCAGCAGTGGACAAACAGGGAGGACGGGAAACACCATATATTTT.